This entry describes one TCR beta chain. In the original analysis: Estimated nucleated cell counts came from reference gene primer amplification. Clones were sequenced by immunoSEQ multiplex PCR, and TCRdb holds only the in-frame ones, with some missing. V and J calls and clone size are copied from that table; D and trimming were computed from the DNA. This sample carries about 250,000 clones, about 83% of them seen once, and the ten largest clones take more than 1.5%. The data are from a study of blood T cell repertoires in COVID-19. The overall study: Samples taken during acute and convalescent COVID-19 were collected in the United States, Italy and Spain. In each case, the material was cDNA or gDNA derived from T cells, B-cell-depleted T cells, or PBMCs.

Trimming took 2 bases from V and 1 from J; bases not matched to a gene: 8. The CDR3 is made up of 17 amino acids. Germline-derived CDR1 and CDR2 are MNHEY and SMNVEV (reference sequence). The sample was peripheral blood. This chain joins TRBV27 and TRBJ1-1; 9 nucleotides line up with TRBD1. This receptor was obtained from a woman aged 40 to 50 who had recovered from COVID-19. CDR3 coding DNA: TGTGCCAGCAGTTTACTAGCCCCGGGACAGGGGAACACTGAAGCTTTCTTT. Its protein is CASSLLAPGQGNTEAFF.